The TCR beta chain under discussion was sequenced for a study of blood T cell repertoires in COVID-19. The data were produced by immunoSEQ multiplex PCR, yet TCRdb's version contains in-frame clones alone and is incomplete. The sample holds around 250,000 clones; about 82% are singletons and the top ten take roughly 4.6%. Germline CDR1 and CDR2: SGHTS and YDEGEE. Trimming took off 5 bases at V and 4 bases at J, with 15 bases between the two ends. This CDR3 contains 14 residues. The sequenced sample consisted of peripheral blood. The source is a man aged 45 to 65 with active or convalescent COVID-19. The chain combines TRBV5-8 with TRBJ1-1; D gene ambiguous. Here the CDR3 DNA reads TGTGCCAGCAGACTTTCGGGAGTCGGCACTGAAGCTTTCTTT. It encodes CASRLSGVGTEAFF.